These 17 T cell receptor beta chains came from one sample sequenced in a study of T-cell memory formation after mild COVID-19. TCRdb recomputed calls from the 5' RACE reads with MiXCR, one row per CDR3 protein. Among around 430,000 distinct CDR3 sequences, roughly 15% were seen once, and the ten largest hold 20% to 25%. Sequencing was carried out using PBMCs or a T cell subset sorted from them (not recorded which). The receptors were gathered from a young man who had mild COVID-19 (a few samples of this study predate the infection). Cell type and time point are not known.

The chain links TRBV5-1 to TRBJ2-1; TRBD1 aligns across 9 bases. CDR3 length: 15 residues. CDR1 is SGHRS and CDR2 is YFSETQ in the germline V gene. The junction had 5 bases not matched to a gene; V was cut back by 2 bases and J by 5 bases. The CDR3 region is CASSFTGQGDNEQFF. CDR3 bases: TGCGCCAGCAGCTTTACGGGACAGGGTGACAATGAGCAGTTCTTC.

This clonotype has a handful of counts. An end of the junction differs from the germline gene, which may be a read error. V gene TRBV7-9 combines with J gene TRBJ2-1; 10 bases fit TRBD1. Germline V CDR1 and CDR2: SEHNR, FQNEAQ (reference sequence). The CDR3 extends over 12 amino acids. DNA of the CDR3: TGTGCCAGCCCCGGCGAGGGGGACAGGGGCCCCTTC. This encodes CASPGEGDRGPF.

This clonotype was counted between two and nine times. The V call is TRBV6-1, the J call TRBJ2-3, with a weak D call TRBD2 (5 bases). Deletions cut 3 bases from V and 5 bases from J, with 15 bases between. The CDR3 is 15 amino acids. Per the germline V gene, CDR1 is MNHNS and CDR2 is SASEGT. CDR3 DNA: TGTGCCAGCAGTGAGACGGCGCCGGGAAGAGATACGCAGTATTTT. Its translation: CASSETAPGRDTQYF.

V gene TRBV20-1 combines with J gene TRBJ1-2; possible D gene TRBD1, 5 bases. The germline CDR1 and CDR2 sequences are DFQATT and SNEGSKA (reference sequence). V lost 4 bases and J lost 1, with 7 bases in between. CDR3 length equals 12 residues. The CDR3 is CSAKQVNYGYTF. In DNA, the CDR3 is TGCAGTGCTAAACAGGTTAACTATGGCTACACCTTC.

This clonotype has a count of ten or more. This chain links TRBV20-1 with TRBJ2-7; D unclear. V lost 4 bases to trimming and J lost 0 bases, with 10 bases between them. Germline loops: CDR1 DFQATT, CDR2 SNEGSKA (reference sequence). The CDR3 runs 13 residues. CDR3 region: CSAKGLGSYEQYV. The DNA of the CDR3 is TGCAGTGCTAAGGGCCTGGGCTCCTACGAGCAGTACGTC.

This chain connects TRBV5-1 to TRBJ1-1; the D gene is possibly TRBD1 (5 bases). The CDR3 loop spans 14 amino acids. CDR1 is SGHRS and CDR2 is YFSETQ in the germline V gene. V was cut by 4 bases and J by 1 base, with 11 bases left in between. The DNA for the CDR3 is TGCGCCAGCAGCATGGACACCTGGAACACTGAAGCTTTCTTT. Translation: CASSMDTWNTEAFF.

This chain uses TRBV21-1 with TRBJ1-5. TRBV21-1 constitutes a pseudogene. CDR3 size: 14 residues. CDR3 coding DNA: TGTGCCAGCACTTTGGGGAGGGGCAATCAGCCCCAGCATTTT. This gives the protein CASTLGRGNQPQHF.

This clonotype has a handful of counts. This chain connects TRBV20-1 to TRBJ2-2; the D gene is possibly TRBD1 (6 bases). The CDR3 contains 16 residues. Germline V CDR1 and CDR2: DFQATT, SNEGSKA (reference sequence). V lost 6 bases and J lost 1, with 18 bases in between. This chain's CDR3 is CSANPTGLGNTGELFF. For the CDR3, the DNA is TGCAGTGCCAACCCTACAGGGTTGGGGAACACCGGGGAGCTGTTTTTT.

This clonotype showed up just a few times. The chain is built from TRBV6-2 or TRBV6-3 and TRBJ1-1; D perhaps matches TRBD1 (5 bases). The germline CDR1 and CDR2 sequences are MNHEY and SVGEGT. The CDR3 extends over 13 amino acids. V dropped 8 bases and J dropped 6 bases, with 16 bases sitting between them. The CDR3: CASWPPGPSEAFF. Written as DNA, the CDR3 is TGTGCCAGCTGGCCGCCGGGGCCCTCTGAAGCTTTCTTT.

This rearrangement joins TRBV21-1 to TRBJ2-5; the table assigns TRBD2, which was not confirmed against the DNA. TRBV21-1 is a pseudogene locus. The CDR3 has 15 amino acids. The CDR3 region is CASSKGRTSRGAQYF. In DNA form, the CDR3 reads TGTGCCAGCAGCAAAGGGCGGACCTCCCGAGGGGCCCAGTACTTC.

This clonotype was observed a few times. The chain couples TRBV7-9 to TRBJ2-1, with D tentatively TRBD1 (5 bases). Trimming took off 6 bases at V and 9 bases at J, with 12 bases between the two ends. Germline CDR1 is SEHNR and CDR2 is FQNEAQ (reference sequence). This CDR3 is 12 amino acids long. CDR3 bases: TGTGCCAGCAGTTATACAGGATCTGAGCAGTTCTTC. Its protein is CASSYTGSEQFF.

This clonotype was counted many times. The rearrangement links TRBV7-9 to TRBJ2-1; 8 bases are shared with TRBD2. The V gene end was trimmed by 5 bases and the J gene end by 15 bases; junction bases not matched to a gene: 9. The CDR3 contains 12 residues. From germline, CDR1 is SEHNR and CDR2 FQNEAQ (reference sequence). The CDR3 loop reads CASSPNGGAPFF. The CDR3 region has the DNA TGTGCCAGCAGCCCTAACGGGGGGGCCCCGTTCTTC. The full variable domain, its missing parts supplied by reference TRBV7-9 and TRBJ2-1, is DTGVSQNPRHKITKRGQNVTFRCDPISEHNRLYWYRQTLGQGPEFLTYFQNEAQLEKSRLLSDRFSAERPKGSFSTLEIQRTEQGDSAMYLCASSPNGGAPFFGPGTRLTVL.

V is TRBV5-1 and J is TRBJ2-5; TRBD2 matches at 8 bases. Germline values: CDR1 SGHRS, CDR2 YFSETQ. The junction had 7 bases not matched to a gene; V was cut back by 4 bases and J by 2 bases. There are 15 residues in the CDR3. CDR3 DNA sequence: TGCGCCAGCAGCGAGACACCGGGGGGGCAAGAGACCCAGTACTTC. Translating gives CASSETPGGQETQYF. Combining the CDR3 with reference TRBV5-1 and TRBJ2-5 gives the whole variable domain KAGVTQTPRYLIKTRGQQVTLSCSPISGHRSVSWYQQTPGQGLQFLFEYFSETQRNKGNFPGRFSGRQFSNSRSEMNVSTLELGDSALYLCASSETPGGQETQYFGPGTRLLVL.

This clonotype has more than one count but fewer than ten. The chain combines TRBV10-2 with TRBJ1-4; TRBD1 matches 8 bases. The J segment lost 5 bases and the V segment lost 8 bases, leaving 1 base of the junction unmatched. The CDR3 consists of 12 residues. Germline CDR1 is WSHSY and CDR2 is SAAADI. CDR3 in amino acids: CASQGANEKLFF. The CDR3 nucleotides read TGCGCCAGCCAGGGGGCGAATGAAAAACTGTTTTTT.

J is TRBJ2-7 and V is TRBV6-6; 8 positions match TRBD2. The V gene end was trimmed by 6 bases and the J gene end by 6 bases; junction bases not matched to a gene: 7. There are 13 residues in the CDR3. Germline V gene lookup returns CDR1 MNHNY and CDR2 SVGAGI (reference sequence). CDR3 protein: CASRLGGGAEQYV. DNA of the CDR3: TGTGCCAGCAGACTCGGGGGGGGGGCCGAGCAGTACGTC.

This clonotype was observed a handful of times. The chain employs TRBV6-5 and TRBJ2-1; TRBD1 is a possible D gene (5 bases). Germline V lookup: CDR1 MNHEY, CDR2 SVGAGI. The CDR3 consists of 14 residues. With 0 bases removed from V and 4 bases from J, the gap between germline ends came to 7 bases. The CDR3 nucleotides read TGTGCCAGCAGTTACTCGGACACATACAATGAGCAGTTCTTC. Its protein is CASSYSDTYNEQFF.

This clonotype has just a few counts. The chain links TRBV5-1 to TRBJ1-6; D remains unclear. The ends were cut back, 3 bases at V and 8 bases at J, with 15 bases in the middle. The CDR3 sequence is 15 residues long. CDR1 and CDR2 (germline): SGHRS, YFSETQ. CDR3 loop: CASSSVRSADSPLHF. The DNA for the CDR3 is TGCGCCAGCAGCTCTGTAAGGTCTGCGGATTCACCCCTCCACTTT. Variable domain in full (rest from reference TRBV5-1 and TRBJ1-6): KAGVTQTPRYLIKTRGQQVTLSCSPISGHRSVSWYQQTPGQGLQFLFEYFSETQRNKGNFPGRFSGRQFSNSRSEMNVSTLELGDSALYLCASSSVRSADSPLHFGNGTRLTVT.